The next 6 T cell receptor beta chains were all read from a single sample in a study of blood T cell repertoires in COVID-19. Assay used: immunoSEQ multiplex PCR; TCRdb lists only in-frame clones, some missing. Here the sample spans around 220,000 clones, around 83% being singletons. Sequencing was performed on peripheral blood. These receptors all come from a woman of 80 years or more with COVID-19, enrolled during active disease.

On this clone: Other DNA variants within this sample encode the same CDR3. The chain couples TRBV7-2 to TRBJ1-2; the match to TRBD1 covers 8 bases. The CDR3 covers 13 residues. Looked up from germline, CDR1 is SGHTA and CDR2 is FQGNSA. Unmatched junction bases numbered 7, after V lost 5 bases and J lost 8 bases. The CDR3 region has the DNA TGTGCCAGCAGCCTCACCAGGGGGCTGGGCTACACCTTC. It is translated as CASSLTRGLGYTF.

This clone was counted between two and nine times. The chain links TRBV28 to TRBJ2-4; D might be TRBD1 (5 bases). Trimming left V 2 bases short and J 6 bases short, with 8 bases between. The CDR3 spans 13 residues. Per germline, CDR1 MDHEN and CDR2 SYDVKM. The DNA of the CDR3 is TGTGCCAGCAGTTTAGGGCAGGGAAACATTCAGTACTTC. Its translation: CASSLGQGNIQYF.

This chain connects TRBV5-1 to TRBJ2-5; a weak D match, TRBD1 (6 bases). The CDR3 totals 14 residues. The germline V gene has CDR1 SGHRS and CDR2 YFSETQ. V was shortened by 2 bases and J by 5 bases, with 13 bases between the two germline ends. CDR3 bases: TGCGCCAGCAGCTTAAGCAGGGGAGACGAGACCCAGTACTTC. Protein sequence: CASSLSRGDETQYF.

The rearrangement links TRBV5-5 to TRBJ1-2; no firm D call. V lost 5 bases and J lost 4, with 21 bases in between. CDR3 length: 16 amino acids. The germline CDR1 and CDR2 sequences are SGHKS and YYEKEE (reference sequence). CDR3 loop: CASRSDPDMPPYGYTF. The DNA of the CDR3 is TGTGCCAGCAGATCTGATCCTGACATGCCCCCCTATGGCTACACCTTC. Full variable domain (outside the CDR3, taken from reference TRBV5-5 and TRBJ1-2): DAGVTQSPTHLIKTRGQQVTLRCSPISGHKSVSWYQQVLGQGPQFIFQYYEKEERGRGNFPDRFSARQFPNYSSELNVNALLLGDSALYLCASRSDPDMPPYGYTFGSGTRLTVV.

The rearrangement uses TRBV3-1 (or the pseudogene TRBV3-2) and TRBJ1-1; D not resolved. The CDR3 covers 13 residues. The V end lost 1 base, the J end lost 5 bases, and 8 bases lay between the germline ends. Germline lookup yields CDR1 LGHDT and CDR2 YNNKEL (reference sequence). This chain's CDR3 is CASSQVFQTEAFF. For the CDR3, the DNA is TGTGCCAGCAGCCAAGTTTTTCAAACTGAAGCTTTCTTT.

This clone occurred a few times. The chain links TRBV6-4 to TRBJ1-2, with TRBD1 identical over 7 bases. Germline CDR1 MRHNA, CDR2 SNTAGT. Trimming removed 4 bases from V and 7 bases from J; junction bases left unmatched: 12. The CDR3 consists of 15 residues. The chain's CDR3 is CASSVATGDRRGYTF. DNA of the CDR3: TGTGCCAGCAGTGTCGCTACAGGGGACCGGCGTGGCTACACCTTC.